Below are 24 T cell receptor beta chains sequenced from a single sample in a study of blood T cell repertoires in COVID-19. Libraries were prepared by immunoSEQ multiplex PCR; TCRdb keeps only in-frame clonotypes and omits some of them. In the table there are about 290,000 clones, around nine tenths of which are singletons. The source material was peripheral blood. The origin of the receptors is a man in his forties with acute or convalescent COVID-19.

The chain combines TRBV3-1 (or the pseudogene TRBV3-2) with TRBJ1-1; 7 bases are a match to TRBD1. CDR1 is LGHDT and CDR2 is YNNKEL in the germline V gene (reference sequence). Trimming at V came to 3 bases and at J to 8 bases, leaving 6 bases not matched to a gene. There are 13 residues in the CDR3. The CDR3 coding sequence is TGTGCCAGCAGCCACGCGGGACAGACCGAAGCTTTCTTT. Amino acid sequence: CASSHAGQTEAFF.

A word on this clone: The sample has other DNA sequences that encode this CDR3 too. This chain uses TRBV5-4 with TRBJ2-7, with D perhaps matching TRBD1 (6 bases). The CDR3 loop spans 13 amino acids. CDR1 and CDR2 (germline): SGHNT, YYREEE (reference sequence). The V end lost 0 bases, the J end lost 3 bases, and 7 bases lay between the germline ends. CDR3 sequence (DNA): TGTGCCAGCAGCTTGGCAGGGGTCTACGAGCAGTACTTC. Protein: CASSLAGVYEQYF.

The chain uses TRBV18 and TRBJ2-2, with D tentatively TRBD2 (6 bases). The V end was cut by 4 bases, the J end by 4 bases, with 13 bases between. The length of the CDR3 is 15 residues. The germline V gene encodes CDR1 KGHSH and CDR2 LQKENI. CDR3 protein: CASSRGDRATGELFF. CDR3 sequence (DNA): TGTGCCAGCTCACGCGGGGACCGAGCCACCGGGGAGCTGTTTTTT.

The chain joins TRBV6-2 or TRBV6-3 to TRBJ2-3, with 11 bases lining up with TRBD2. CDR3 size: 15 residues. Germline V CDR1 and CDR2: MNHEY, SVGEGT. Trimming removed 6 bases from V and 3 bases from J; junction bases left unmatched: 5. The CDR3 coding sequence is TGTGCCAGCAGCACGACTAGCGGGGAAACAGATACGCAGTATTTT. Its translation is CASSTTSGETDTQYF.

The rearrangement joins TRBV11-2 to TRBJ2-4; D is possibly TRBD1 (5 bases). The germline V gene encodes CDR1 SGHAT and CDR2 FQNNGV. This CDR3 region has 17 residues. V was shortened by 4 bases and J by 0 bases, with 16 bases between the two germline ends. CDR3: CASSSEAKGLAKNIQYF. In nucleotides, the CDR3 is TGTGCCAGCAGCTCTGAGGCAAAGGGGCTAGCCAAAAACATTCAGTACTTC.

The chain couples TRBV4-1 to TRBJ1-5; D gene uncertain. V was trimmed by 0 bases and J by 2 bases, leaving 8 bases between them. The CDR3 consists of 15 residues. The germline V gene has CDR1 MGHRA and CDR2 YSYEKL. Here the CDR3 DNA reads TGCGCCAGCAGCCAAGACCCGGCGGGCAATCAGCCCCAGCATTTT. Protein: CASSQDPAGNQPQHF.

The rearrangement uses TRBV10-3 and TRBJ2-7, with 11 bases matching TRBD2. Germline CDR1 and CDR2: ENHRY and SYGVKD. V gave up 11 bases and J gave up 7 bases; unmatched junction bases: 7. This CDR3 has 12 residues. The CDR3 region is CAVSGGAEEQYF. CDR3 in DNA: TGTGCCGTTAGCGGGGGGGCGGAGGAGCAGTACTTC.

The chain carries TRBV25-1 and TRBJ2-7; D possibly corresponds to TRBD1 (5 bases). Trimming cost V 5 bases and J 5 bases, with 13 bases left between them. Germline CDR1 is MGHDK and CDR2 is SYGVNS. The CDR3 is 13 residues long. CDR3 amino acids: CASSQGVWDEQYF. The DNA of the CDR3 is TGTGCCAGCAGTCAAGGGGTGTGGGACGAGCAGTACTTC.

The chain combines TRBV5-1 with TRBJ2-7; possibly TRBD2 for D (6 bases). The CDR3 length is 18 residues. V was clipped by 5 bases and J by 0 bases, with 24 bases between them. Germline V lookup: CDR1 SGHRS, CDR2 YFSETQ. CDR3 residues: CASSPGGWSQASSYEQYF. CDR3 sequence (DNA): TGCGCCAGCAGTCCCGGGGGATGGTCCCAGGCAAGCTCCTACGAGCAGTACTTC.

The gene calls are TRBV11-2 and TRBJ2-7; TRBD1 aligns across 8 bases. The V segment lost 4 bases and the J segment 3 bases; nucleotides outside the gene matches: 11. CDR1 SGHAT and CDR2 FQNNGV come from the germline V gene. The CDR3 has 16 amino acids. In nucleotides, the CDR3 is TGTGCCAGCAGCTCCGCACCGACAGGGGAATACTACGAGCAGTACTTC. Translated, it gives CASSSAPTGEYYEQYF.

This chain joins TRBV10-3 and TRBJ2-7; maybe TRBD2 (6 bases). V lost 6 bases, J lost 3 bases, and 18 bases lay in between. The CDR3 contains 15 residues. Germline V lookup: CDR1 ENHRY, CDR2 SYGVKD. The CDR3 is CAIRIWEDTNYEQYF. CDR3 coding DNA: TGTGCCATCAGGATCTGGGAGGACACAAACTACGAGCAGTACTTC.

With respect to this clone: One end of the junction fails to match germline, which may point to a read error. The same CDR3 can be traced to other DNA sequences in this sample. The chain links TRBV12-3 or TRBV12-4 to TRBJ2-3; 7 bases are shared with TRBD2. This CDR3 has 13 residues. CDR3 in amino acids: CASSRDYTDTQYF. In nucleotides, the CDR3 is TGTGCCAGCAGCAGGGACTACACAGATACGCAATATTTT.

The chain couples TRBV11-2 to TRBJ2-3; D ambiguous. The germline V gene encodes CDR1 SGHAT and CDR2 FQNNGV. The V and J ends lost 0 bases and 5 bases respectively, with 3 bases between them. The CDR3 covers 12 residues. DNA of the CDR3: TGTGCCAGCAGCTTAGATCGAGATACGCAGTATTTT. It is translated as CASSLDRDTQYF.

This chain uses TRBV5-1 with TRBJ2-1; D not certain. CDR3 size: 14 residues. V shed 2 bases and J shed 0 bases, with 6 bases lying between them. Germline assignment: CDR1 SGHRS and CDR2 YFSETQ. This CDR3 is CASSFDSSYNEQFF. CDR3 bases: TGCGCCAGCAGCTTCGATAGCTCCTACAATGAGCAGTTCTTC.

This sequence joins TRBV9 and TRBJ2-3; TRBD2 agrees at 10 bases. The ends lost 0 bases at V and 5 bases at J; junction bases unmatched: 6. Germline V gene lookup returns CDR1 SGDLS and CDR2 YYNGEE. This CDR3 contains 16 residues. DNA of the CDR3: TGTGCCAGCAGCGTAGCTACTAGCGGGGTGGAAGATACGCAGTATTTT. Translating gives CASSVATSGVEDTQYF.

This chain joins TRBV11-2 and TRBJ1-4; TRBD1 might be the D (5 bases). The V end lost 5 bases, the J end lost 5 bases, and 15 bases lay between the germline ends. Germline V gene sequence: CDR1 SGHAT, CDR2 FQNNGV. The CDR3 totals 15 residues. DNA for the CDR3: TGTGCCAGCAGCCCTGGGGCCATACGGAATGAAAAACTGTTTTTT. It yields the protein CASSPGAIRNEKLFF. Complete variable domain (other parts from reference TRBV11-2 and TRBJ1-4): EAGVAQSPRYKIIEKRQSVAFWCNPISGHATLYWYQQILGQGPKLLIQFQNNGVVDDSQLPKDRFSAERLKGVDSTLKIQPAKLEDSAVYLCASSPGAIRNEKLFFGSGTQLSVL.

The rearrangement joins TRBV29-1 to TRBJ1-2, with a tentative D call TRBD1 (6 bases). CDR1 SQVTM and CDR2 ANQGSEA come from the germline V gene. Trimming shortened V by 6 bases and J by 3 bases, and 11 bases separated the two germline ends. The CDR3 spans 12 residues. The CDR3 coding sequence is TGCAGCGTCAGGGGAAGTGACTATGGCTACACCTTC. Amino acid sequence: CSVRGSDYGYTF.

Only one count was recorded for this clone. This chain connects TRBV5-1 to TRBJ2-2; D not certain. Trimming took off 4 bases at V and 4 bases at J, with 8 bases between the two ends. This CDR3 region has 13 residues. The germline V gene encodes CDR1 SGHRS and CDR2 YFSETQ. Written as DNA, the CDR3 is TGCGCCAGCAGCGAGGCCCTCACCGGGGAGCTGTTTTTT. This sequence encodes CASSEALTGELFF. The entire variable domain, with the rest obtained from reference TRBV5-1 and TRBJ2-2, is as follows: KAGVTQTPRYLIKTRGQQVTLSCSPISGHRSVSWYQQTPGQGLQFLFEYFSETQRNKGNFPGRFSGRQFSNSRSEMNVSTLELGDSALYLCASSEALTGELFFGEGSRLTVL.

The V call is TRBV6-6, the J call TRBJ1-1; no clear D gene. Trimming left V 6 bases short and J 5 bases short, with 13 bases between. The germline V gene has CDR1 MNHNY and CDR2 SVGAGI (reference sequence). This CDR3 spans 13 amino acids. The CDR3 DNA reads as TGTGCCAGCAGCCGACTCCGGGATACTGAAGCTTTCTTT. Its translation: CASSRLRDTEAFF.

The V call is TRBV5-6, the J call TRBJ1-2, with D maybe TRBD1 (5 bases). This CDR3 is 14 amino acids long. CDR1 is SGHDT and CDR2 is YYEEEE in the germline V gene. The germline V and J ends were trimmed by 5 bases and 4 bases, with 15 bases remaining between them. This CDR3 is CASRASSGLYGYTF. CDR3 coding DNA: TGTGCCAGCAGGGCCTCTTCAGGGCTCTATGGCTACACCTTC.

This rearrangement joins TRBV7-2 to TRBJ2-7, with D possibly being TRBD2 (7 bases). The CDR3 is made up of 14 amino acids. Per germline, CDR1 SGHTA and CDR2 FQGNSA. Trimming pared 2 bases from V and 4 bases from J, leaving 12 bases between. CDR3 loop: CASSLRGGQYEQYF. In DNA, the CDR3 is TGTGCCAGCAGCTTAAGGGGGGGCCAGTACGAGCAGTACTTC. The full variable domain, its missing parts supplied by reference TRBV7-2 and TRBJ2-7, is GAGVSQSPSNKVTEKGKDVELRCDPISGHTALYWYRQSLGQGLEFLIYFQGNSAPDKSGLPSDRFSAERTGGSVSTLTIQRTQQEDSAVYLCASSLRGGQYEQYFGPGTRLTVT.

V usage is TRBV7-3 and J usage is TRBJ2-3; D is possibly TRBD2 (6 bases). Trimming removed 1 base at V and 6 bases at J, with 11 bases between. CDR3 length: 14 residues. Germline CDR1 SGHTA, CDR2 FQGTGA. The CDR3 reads CASSLNAGQDTQYF. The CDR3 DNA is TGTGCCAGCAGCTTAAACGCGGGGCAGGATACGCAGTATTTT.

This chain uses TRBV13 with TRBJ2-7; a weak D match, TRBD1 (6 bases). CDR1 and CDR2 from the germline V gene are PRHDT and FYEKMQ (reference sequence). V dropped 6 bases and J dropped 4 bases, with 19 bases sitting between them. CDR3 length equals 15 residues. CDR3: CASRRVGDTLYEQYF. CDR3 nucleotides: TGTGCCAGCAGGAGAGTCGGGGACACCTTGTACGAGCAGTACTTC.

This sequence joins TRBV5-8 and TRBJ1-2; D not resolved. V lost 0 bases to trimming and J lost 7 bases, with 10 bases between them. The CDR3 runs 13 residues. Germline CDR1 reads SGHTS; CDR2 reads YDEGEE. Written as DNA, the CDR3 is TGTGCCAGCAGCTTGGGGCAGCAGGCTGGCTACACCTTC. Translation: CASSLGQQAGYTF.